The 21 T cell receptor beta chains given below trace back to one sample, sequenced in a study of OX40 agonist ivuxolimab in advanced cancers. The library was prepared using the immunoSEQ multiplex PCR assay. Entries here come from immuneACCESS through TCRdb and include only in-frame sequences with V and J called. Some clones fail to appear in such tables; in the studies checked, an unresolved V gene covers under half of the shortfall, and the cause of the remainder is unknown. For this sample there are more than 30,000 clones; roughly 80% appear just once. Over 8.5% of the sample comes from the top ten. Sequencing was performed on CD4+ or CD8+ T cells sorted from blood, taken in a trial of the OX40 agonist ivuxolimab. All receptors come from an adult with an advanced solid tumor such as melanoma, head and neck, liver or kidney cancer.

The chain recombines TRBV10-1 with TRBJ1-2; possibly TRBD1 for D (6 bases). CDR3 size: 14 residues. Germline V gene data show CDR1 as WNHNN and CDR2 as SYGVQD (reference sequence). The V and J ends lost 8 bases and 6 bases respectively, with 19 bases between them. As DNA, the CDR3 is TGCGCCAGCGACGAAGGGGGGGAAGGTAATGGCTACACCTTC. Amino acid sequence: CASDEGGEGNGYTF.

The rearrangement uses TRBV6-1 and TRBJ1-5; the D is unclear. The germline V and J ends were trimmed by 7 bases and 5 bases, with 9 bases remaining between them. Looked up from germline, CDR1 is MNHNS and CDR2 is SASEGT. This CDR3 region has 12 residues. This CDR3 is CASKRVDQPQHF. The CDR3 region has the DNA TGTGCCAGCAAGAGGGTTGATCAGCCCCAGCATTTT.

The chain recombines TRBV20-1 with TRBJ2-3; tentatively, D is TRBD2 (6 bases). CDR3 length: 11 residues. Looked up from germline, CDR1 is DFQATT and CDR2 is SNEGSKA (reference sequence). V gave up 6 bases and J gave up 4 bases, with 8 bases separating them. CDR3 residues: CSAGTADTQYF. The CDR3 coding sequence is TGCAGTGCCGGGACTGCAGATACGCAGTATTTT.

This clone was counted between two and nine times. The chain carries TRBV30 and TRBJ1-2, with 11 positions matching TRBD1. The CDR3 is 14 residues long. Germline V gives CDR1 GTSNPN, CDR2 SVGIG (reference sequence). V was clipped by 0 bases and J by 7 bases; unmatched bases: 4. The CDR3 sequence: CAWSVDRGHRGYTF. CDR3 nucleotide sequence: TGTGCCTGGAGTGTGGACAGGGGGCATCGTGGCTACACCTTC.

The V call is TRBV19, the J call TRBJ1-6, with 10 bases matching TRBD1. Germline CDR1 is LNHDA and CDR2 is SQIVND (reference sequence). CDR3 length: 17 amino acids. The ends lost 7 bases at V and 6 bases at J; junction bases unmatched: 12. The CDR3 sequence is CASMPPGTGVGNSPLHF. The CDR3 DNA reads as TGTGCCAGTATGCCCCCCGGGACAGGGGTTGGTAATTCACCCCTCCACTTT.

V and J are TRBV5-4 and TRBJ2-7, with a possible D match to TRBD1 (6 bases). Germline-derived CDR1 and CDR2 are SGHNT and YYREEE (reference sequence). Deletions cut 1 base from V and 0 bases from J, with 14 bases between. This CDR3 spans 16 amino acids. CDR3 sequence: CASSLLGAAYSYEQYF. The CDR3 DNA reads TGTGCCAGCAGCTTGCTGGGGGCCGCCTACTCCTACGAGCAGTACTTC.

V and J are TRBV5-1 and TRBJ2-7; unclear D gene. The CDR3 loop spans 14 amino acids. Germline V lookup: CDR1 SGHRS, CDR2 YFSETQ. Trimming stripped 4 bases from V and 1 base from J, with 12 bases between. The CDR3 nucleotides are TGCGCCAGCAGCCCTTGGGCCGAATCCTACGAGCAGTACTTC. It encodes CASSPWAESYEQYF.

The gene calls are TRBV2 and TRBJ1-4; the D is unclear. The length of the CDR3 is 15 residues. V was trimmed by 0 bases and J by 8 bases, leaving 13 bases between them. Germline loops: CDR1 SNHLY, CDR2 FYNNEI. In DNA, the CDR3 is TGTGCCAGCAGTGAAGCGGATTATGGCCGCGAAAAACTGTTTTTT. Translated, it gives CASSEADYGREKLFF. Supplemented by reference TRBV2 and TRBJ1-4, the full variable domain reads EPEVTQTPSHQVTQMGQEVILRCVPISNHLYFYWYRQILGQKVEFLVSFYNNEISEKSEIFDDQFSVERPDGSNFTLKIRSTKLEDSAMYFCASSEADYGREKLFFGSGTQLSVL.

This sequence joins TRBV20-1 and TRBJ2-7; D uncertain. V lost 0 bases to trimming and J lost 3 bases, with 3 bases between them. Germline CDR1 reads DFQATT; CDR2 reads SNEGSKA (reference sequence). CDR3 length: 11 amino acids. CDR3 in amino acids: CSARDHYEQYF. The CDR3 DNA follows: TGCAGTGCTAGAGACCACTACGAGCAGTACTTC.

This sequence joins TRBV2 and TRBJ2-1, with D perhaps matching TRBD1 or TRBD2 (5 bases each). Trimming pared 8 bases from V and 3 bases from J, leaving 8 bases between. The CDR3 loop spans 12 amino acids. From germline, CDR1 is SNHLY and CDR2 FYNNEI. The CDR3, as DNA: TGTGCCAGCCGGGACGGCTACAATGAGCAGTTCTTC. This sequence encodes CASRDGYNEQFF.

The chain couples TRBV5-8 to TRBJ2-7; no definite D call. The CDR3 sequence is 10 residues long. Germline loops: CDR1 SGHTS, CDR2 YDEGEE. Trimming left V 2 bases short and J 3 bases short, with 0 bases between. CDR3 amino acids: CASSFYEQYF. In DNA, the CDR3 is TGTGCCAGCAGCTTCTACGAGCAGTACTTC.

The gene calls are TRBV18 and TRBJ1-2, with a possible D match to TRBD1 (5 bases). Trimming stripped 3 bases from V and 6 bases from J, with 11 bases between. Germline V gene data show CDR1 as KGHSH and CDR2 as LQKENI. The CDR3 consists of 13 residues. The CDR3 loop reads CASSPSGSHGYTF. As DNA, the CDR3 is TGTGCCAGCTCACCTTCAGGGAGCCATGGCTACACCTTC.

V and J are TRBV23-1 and TRBJ1-6, with D maybe TRBD1 (5 bases). TRBV23-1 is classed as an ORF, of uncertain function. CDR3 size: 17 residues. Deletions cut 0 bases from V and 6 bases from J, with 15 bases between. The CDR3 region is CASSQSLAREGNSPLHF. Written as DNA, the CDR3 is TGCGCCAGCAGTCAATCGTTGGCCAGGGAGGGTAATTCACCCCTCCACTTT.

The chain is built from TRBV18 and TRBJ2-2; D remains ambiguous. CDR3 length: 14 residues. Between the trimmed V and J ends, which lost 2 bases and 7 bases, there was a span of 11 bases. Germline V gene sequence: CDR1 KGHSH, CDR2 LQKENI. This CDR3 is CASSPIASVGELFF. In DNA form, the CDR3 reads TGTGCCAGCTCACCAATCGCCAGTGTCGGGGAGCTGTTTTTT.

The genes are TRBV5-1 and TRBJ2-7, with 9 bases aligning to TRBD2. This CDR3 has 15 residues. Unmatched junction bases numbered 4, after V lost 0 bases and J lost 3 bases. Per germline, CDR1 SGHRS and CDR2 YFSETQ. For the CDR3, the DNA is TGCGCCAGCAGCTTGGGCGGGGGGGCAGTCTACGAGCAGTACTTC. It specifies CASSLGGGAVYEQYF.

This clone was found a few times. The CDR3 nucleotides read TGTGCCAGCAGCGGCTTGATCGGGGGTTTCCAAGAGACCCAGTACTTC. It specifies CASSGLIGGFQETQYF. The chain carries TRBV5-6 and TRBJ2-5; perhaps TRBD2 as D (6 bases). There are 16 residues in the CDR3. Looked up from germline, CDR1 is SGHDT and CDR2 is YYEEEE. Trimming left V 4 bases short and J 1 base short, with 17 bases between.

The chain combines TRBV6-5 with TRBJ1-1; D possibly corresponds to TRBD1 (6 bases). CDR3 size: 14 residues. V was shortened by 5 bases and J by 1 base, with 11 bases between the two germline ends. The germline V gene has CDR1 MNHEY and CDR2 SVGAGI. DNA for the CDR3: TGTGCCAGCAGTCTACAGGGTTGGAACACTGAAGCTTTCTTT. Its translation is CASSLQGWNTEAFF.

Here the CDR3 reads CASSLGTGRAYGYTF. CDR3 nucleotides: TGTGCCAGCAGCTTAGGGACAGGACGGGCTTATGGCTACACCTTC. The chain uses TRBV7-6 and TRBJ1-2; TRBD1 aligns across 7 bases. The CDR3 covers 15 residues. Losses at the gene ends were 1 base for V and 5 bases for J; bases not matched to a gene: 7. CDR1 is SGHVS and CDR2 is FNYEAQ in the germline V gene.

This CDR3 is CAWRGGTSGGAGYNEQFF. The CDR3 region has the DNA TGTGCCTGGAGAGGCGGGACTAGCGGGGGGGCCGGGTACAATGAGCAGTTCTTC. The V gene is TRBV30, the J gene TRBJ2-1; 16 bases fit TRBD2. The germline gives CDR1 GTSNPN, CDR2 SVGIG (reference sequence). The CDR3 runs to 18 residues. Germline trimming cut 3 bases from V and 4 bases from J; bases unmatched to any gene: 9.

This chain uses TRBV6-6 with TRBJ1-2; 8 bases map to TRBD1. This CDR3 has 14 residues. From germline, CDR1 is MNHNY and CDR2 SVGAGI (reference sequence). V shed 7 bases, J shed 0 bases, and the junction held 4 bases outside the gene matches. CDR3 in amino acids: CASNPQGANYGYTF. DNA of the CDR3: TGTGCCAGCAACCCACAGGGGGCTAACTATGGCTACACCTTC.

The rearrangement links TRBV19 to TRBJ1-1, with no clear D. The germline V gene encodes CDR1 LNHDA and CDR2 SQIVND (reference sequence). This CDR3 is 13 amino acids long. Trimming took off 2 bases at V and 1 base at J, with 5 bases between the two ends. As DNA, the CDR3 is TGTGCCAGTAGTATAAAAGAGAACACTGAAGCTTTCTTT. Translated, it gives CASSIKENTEAFF.